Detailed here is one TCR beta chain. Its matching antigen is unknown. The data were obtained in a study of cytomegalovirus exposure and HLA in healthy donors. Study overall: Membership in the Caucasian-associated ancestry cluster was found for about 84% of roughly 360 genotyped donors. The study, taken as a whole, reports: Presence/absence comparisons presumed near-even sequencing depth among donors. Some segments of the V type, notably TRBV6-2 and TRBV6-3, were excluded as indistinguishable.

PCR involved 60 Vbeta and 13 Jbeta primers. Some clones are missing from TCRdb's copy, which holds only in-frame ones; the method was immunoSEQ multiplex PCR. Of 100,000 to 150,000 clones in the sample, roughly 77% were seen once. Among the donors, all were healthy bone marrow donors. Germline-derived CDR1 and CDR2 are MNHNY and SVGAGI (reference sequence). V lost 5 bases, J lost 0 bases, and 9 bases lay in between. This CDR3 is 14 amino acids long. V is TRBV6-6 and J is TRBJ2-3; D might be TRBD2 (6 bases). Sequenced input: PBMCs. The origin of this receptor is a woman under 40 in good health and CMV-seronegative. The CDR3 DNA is TGTGCCAGCAGTCTAGGAGGGAGCACAGATACGCAGTATTTT. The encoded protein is CASSLGGSTDTQYF.